The rows below give T cell receptor beta chains drawn from one sample of a study of Ad26.COV2.S vaccination and SARS-CoV-2 variants. TCRdb's table, derived via immunoSEQ multiplex PCR, lists solely in-frame clones and lacks some. The sample lists around 340,000 clones, around 89% occurring once. The sequencing here drew on peripheral blood, taken in a trial of Ad26.COV2.S vaccine versus placebo. These TCRs come from a person aged 18 to 59 who received the Ad26.COV2.S COVID-19 vaccine or a placebo. Each CDR3 is given with its conserved first and last residue. Fields, in order: clone size, V gene, J gene, D gene, CDR3 DNA, CDR3 protein. The D gene is left open where the match is weak. Clone size appears in some rows only: once, few, many, or a class for an expanded clone.

-	TRBV5-5	TRBJ1-4	-	TGTGCCAGCAGCTTAACCAGGGCCGATAATGAAAAACTGTTTTTT	CASSLTRADNEKLFF
-	TRBV7-9	TRBJ1-2	-	TGTGCCAGCACCGCAAATCAGAACTATGGCTACACCTTC	CASTANQNYGYTF
-	TRBV6-5	TRBJ1-6	-	TGTGCCAGCACCCTCTCACCGAGGGAGAATTCACCCCTCCACTTT	CASTLSPRENSPLHF
-	TRBV7-9	TRBJ2-7	-	TGTGCCAGCAGGTCGGCAGGCAACGAGCAGTACTTC	CASRSAGNEQYF
-	TRBV5-6	TRBJ2-3	-	TGTGCCAGCAACCCCAGGGGAGGAGGCACAGATACGCAGTATTTT	CASNPRGGGTDTQYF
-	TRBV28	TRBJ2-1	TRBD2	TGTGCCAGCAGTTTCGGGACTAGCGGGGTCTACAATGAGCAGTTCTTC	CASSFGTSGVYNEQFF
-	TRBV6-5	TRBJ2-3	TRBD1	TGTGCCAGCAGCCATCGACAGGGCGATGCAGATACGCAGTATTTT	CASSHRQGDADTQYF
-	TRBV12-3/TRBV12-4	TRBJ1-1	-	TGTGCCAGCAGCCGCTCCGGGGGGCCTGAAGCTTTCTTT	CASSRSGGPEAFF
-	TRBV3-1/TRBV3-2	TRBJ2-7	-	TGTGCCAGCAGCCAAGGGCTTACCTACGAGCAGTACTTC	CASSQGLTYEQYF
-	TRBV13	TRBJ1-1	-	TGTGCCAGCAGCTTAGAGGGCGAGAACACTGAAGCTTTCTTT	CASSLEGENTEAFF
-	TRBV28	TRBJ2-3	TRBD2	TGTGCCAGCAGTTTCGGTAGCGGGAACACAGATACGCAGTATTTT	CASSFGSGNTDTQYF
-	TRBV2	TRBJ2-5	TRBD2	TGTGCCAGCAGTGGGCGGCTAGCGGGGGCAAAAGAGACCCAGTACTTC	CASSGRLAGAKETQYF
-	TRBV7-6	TRBJ2-5	TRBD1	TGTGCCAGCAGCTTAGAGGCAGGGGGCGAGACCCAGTACTTC	CASSLEAGGETQYF
-	TRBV6-5	TRBJ2-7	TRBD1	TGTGCCAGCAGTTTAGGACAGGGGGACTACGAGCAGTACTTC	CASSLGQGDYEQYF
-	TRBV29-1	TRBJ1-5	TRBD1	TGCAGCGTCGCAAACAGACAGGGGAACCAGCCCCAGCATTTT	CSVANRQGNQPQHF
few	TRBV6-5	TRBJ2-7	-	TGTGCCAGCAGTCGCCGGGAGACAGGCTACGAGCAGTACTTC	CASSRRETGYEQYF
-	TRBV5-1	TRBJ2-1	TRBD1	TGCGCCAGCAGCGTCGGGACAGGGGGCGCCTACAATGAGCAGTTCTTC	CASSVGTGGAYNEQFF
-	TRBV4-1	TRBJ2-5	TRBD2	TGCGCCAGCAGCCCGCAAACTCGGGCGGGAGGTCTAGAGACCCAGTACTTC	CASSPQTRAGGLETQYF
-	TRBV5-4	TRBJ1-6	-	TGTGCCAGCAGCTTTAACGGGGTCTATAATTCACCCCTCCACTTT	CASSFNGVYNSPLHF
-	TRBV21-1	TRBJ1-4	-	TGTGCCAGCAGCACGACAGGGGGTGAGATAGAAAAACTGTTTTTT	CASSTTGGEIEKLFF
-	TRBV4-1	TRBJ2-5	TRBD2	TGCGCCAGCAGCCAAACCTCAGGGACTAGGACTTCCCAAGAGACCCAGTACTTC	CASSQTSGTRTSQETQYF
once	TRBV6-2/TRBV6-3	TRBJ2-5	-	TGTGCCAGCAGTTATTATCAGGGGATATCGGAGACCCAGTACTTC	CASSYYQGISETQYF
once	TRBV13	TRBJ2-3	TRBD1	TGTGCCAGCAGCTTACGCAGGGGGTCCTTCACAGATACGCAGTATTTT	CASSLRRGSFTDTQYF
once	TRBV7-2	TRBJ2-7	-	TGTGCCAGCAGCCGGGGACAACGCTACGAGCAGTACTTC	CASSRGQRYEQYF
few	TRBV23-1	TRBJ2-5	-	TGCGCCAGCAGTCAATCGGTACGGGGGCAGGGTGAAGAGACCCAGTACTTC	CASSQSVRGQGEETQYF
-	TRBV10-3	TRBJ2-1	TRBD1	TGTGCCAGCGGACAGGATTCCTACAATGAGCAGTTCTTC	CASGQDSYNEQFF
-	TRBV5-4	TRBJ2-1	TRBD2	TGTGCCAGCAGCTCCGGGGGACTAGCGGGGAACAATGAGCAGTTCTTC	CASSSGGLAGNNEQFF
once	TRBV19	TRBJ1-1	-	TGTGCCAGTAGTACGGACACCGGGGACACTGAAGCTTTCTTT	CASSTDTGDTEAFF
few	TRBV28	TRBJ1-1	-	TGTGCCAGCAGTTTGGGGGGTTTCACTGAAGCTTTCTTT	CASSLGGFTEAFF
-	TRBV28	TRBJ1-2	-	TGTGCCAGCAGCCCGCTAGACAGGAGCTATGGCTACACCTTC	CASSPLDRSYGYTF
few	TRBV3-1/TRBV3-2	TRBJ1-2	-	TGTGCCAGCAGCCAAGGAGGCCCTAATGGCTACACCTTC	CASSQGGPNGYTF
-	TRBV9	TRBJ1-2	TRBD1	TGTGCCAGCAGCGTTGGGGACAGGGATGGCTACACCTTC	CASSVGDRDGYTF
-	TRBV5-5	TRBJ2-1	-	TGTGCCAGCAGCTTGGGACCAAGGGGGTCCCAATACAATGAGCAGTTCTTC	CASSLGPRGSQYNEQFF
-	TRBV11-2	TRBJ2-1	TRBD1	TGTGCCAGCAGCTTACCCCCCGGGACAGGGTCCTACAATGAGCAGTTCTTC	CASSLPPGTGSYNEQFF
-	TRBV6-5	TRBJ2-5	-	TGTGCCAGCAGTTCCCCGGGGACGGCGGAGACCCAGTACTTC	CASSSPGTAETQYF
-	TRBV4-3	TRBJ2-7	-	TGCGCCAGCAGCCAATCTGCAGGTACCTACGAGCAGTACTTC	CASSQSAGTYEQYF
-	TRBV30	TRBJ2-5	TRBD2	TGTGCCTGGAGGTCTAGCGGGAGAGAGACCCAGTACTTC	CAWRSSGRETQYF
-	TRBV4-3	TRBJ2-1	-	TGCGCCAGCAGCCGCGGGCTTTATGGGAACAATGAGCAGTTCTTC	CASSRGLYGNNEQFF